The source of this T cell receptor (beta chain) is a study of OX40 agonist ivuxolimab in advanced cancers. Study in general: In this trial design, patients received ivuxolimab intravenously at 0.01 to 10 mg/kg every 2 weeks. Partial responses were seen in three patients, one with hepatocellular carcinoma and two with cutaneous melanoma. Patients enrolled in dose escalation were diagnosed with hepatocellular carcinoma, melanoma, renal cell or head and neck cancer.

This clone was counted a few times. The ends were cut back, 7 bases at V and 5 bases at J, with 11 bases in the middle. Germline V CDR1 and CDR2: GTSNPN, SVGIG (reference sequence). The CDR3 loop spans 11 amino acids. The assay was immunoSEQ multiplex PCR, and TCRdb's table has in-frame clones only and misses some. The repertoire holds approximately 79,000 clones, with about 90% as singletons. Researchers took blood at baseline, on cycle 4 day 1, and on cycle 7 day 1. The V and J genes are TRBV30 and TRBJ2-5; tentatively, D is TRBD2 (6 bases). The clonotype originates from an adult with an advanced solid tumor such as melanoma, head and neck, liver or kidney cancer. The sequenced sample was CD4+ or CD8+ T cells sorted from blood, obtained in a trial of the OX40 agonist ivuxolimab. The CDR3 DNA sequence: TGTGCCTCCGGGACTCTGGAGACCCAGTACTTC. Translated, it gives CASGTLETQYF.